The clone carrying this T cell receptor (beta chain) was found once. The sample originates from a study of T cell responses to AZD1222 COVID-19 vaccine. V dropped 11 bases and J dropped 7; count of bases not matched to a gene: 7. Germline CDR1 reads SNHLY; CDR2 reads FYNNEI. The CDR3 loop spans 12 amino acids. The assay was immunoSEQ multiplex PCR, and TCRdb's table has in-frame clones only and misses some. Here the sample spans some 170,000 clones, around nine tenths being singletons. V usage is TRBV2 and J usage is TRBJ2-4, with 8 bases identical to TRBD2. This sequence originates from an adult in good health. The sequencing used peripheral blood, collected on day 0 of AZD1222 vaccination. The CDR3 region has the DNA TGTGCCGGGAGCGGGAGTCGGAACATTCAGTACTTC. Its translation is CAGSGSRNIQYF.